This T cell receptor beta chain was sequenced in a study of lymphopenia after photon versus proton radiotherapy. Only in-frame clones appear in the TCRdb table, and some are missing; sequencing was by immunoSEQ multiplex PCR. The sample consists of approximately 7,700 clones, 70% to 90% of them appearing once. Deletions cut 6 bases from V and 5 bases from J, with 17 bases between. Looked up from germline, CDR1 is MGHRA and CDR2 is YSYEKL. This CDR3 region has 15 residues. Study-wide points: Only patients who died were analyzed for survival; proton advantage is unproven. In patients who died, overall survival fell as post-nadir TCR diversity dropped more. After lymphocyte nadir, photon-treated repertoires showed oligoclonal expansion, especially CD8+ Temra. Relative stability marked proton patients; photon patients lost diversity and naive cells.

With respect to this clone: Its specificity is not known.

The V gene is TRBV4-1, the J gene TRBJ2-1, with D perhaps being TRBD1 or TRBD2 (6 bases each). The clonotype originates from an older woman with pancreatic cancer. The sequencing used peripheral blood, collected from a patient treated with photon-based radiotherapy. Here the CDR3 DNA reads TGCGCCAGCAGTCGACAGGCGGGACAAAACAATGAGCAGTTCTTC. This codes for CASSRQAGQNNEQFF.